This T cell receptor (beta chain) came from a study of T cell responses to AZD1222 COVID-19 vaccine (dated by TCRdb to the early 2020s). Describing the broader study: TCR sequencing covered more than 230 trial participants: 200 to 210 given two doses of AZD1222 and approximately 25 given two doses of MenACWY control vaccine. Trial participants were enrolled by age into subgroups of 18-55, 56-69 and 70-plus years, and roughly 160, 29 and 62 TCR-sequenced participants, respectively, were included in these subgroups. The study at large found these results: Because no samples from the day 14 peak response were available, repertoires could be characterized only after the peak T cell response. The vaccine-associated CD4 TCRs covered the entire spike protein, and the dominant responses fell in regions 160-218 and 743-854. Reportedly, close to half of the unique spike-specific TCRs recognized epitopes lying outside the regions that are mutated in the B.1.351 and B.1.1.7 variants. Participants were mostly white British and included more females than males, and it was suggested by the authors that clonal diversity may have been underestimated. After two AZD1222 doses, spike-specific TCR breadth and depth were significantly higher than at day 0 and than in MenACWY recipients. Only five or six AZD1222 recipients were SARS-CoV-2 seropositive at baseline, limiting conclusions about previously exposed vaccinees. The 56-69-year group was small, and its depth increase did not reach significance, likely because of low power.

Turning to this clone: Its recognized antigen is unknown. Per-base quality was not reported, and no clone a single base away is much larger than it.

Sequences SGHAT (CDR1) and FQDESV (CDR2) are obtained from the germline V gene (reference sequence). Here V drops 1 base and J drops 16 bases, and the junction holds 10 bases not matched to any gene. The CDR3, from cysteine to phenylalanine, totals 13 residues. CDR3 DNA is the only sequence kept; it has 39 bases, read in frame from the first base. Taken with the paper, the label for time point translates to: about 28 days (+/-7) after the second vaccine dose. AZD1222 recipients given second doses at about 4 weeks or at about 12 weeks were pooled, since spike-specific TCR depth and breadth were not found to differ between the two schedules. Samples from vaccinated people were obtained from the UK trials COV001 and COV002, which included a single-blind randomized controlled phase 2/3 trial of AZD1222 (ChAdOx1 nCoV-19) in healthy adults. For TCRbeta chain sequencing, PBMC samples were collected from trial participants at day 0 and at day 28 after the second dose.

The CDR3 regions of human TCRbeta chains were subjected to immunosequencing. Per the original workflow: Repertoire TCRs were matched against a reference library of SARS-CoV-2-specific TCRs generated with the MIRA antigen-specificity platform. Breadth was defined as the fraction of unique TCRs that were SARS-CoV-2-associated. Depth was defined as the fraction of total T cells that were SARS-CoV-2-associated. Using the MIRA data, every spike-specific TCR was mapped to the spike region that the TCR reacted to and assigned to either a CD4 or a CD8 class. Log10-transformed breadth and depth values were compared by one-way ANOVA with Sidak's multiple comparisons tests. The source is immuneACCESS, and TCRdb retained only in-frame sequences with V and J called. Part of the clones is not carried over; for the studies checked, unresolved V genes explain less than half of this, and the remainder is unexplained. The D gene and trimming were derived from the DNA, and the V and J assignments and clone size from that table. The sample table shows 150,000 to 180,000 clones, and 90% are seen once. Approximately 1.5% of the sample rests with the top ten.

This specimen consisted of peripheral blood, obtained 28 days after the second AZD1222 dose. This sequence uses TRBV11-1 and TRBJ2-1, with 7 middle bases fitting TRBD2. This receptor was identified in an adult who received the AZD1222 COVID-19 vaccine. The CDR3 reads CASSLGWAGDAFF. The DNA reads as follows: TGTGCCAGCAGCTTAGGTTGGGCGGGGGATGCTTTCTTC.